One and the same sample provided the 5 T cell receptor beta chains below, sequenced in a study of T cell responses to AZD1222 COVID-19 vaccine. The protocol was immunoSEQ multiplex PCR, while the TCRdb copy is restricted to in-frame clones and leaves out a portion. The profile shows approximately 130,000 clones, roughly nine tenths of them singletons. The sequenced sample was peripheral blood, obtained 28 days after the second AZD1222 dose. These receptors all come from an adult who received the AZD1222 COVID-19 vaccine.

The genes are TRBV6-5 and TRBJ1-2; the D is unclear. V was shortened by 6 bases and J by 0 bases, with 11 bases between the two germline ends. Germline CDR1 reads MNHEY; CDR2 reads SVGAGI. This CDR3 is built from 14 residues. The CDR3 DNA reads as TGTGCCAGCAGGGTGCATTCAGCTAACTATGGCTACACCTTC. It is translated as CASRVHSANYGYTF.

The genes are TRBV5-1 and TRBJ1-2; D not certain. The germline gives CDR1 SGHRS, CDR2 YFSETQ. This CDR3 is built from 12 residues. Deletions cut 6 bases from V and 2 bases from J, with 8 bases between. In DNA, the CDR3 is TGCGCCAGCACCGACTCAAACTATGGCTACACCTTC. Protein: CASTDSNYGYTF.

V is TRBV7-2 and J is TRBJ1-2, with no clear D. CDR3 length: 13 amino acids. The ends were cut back, 2 bases at V and 2 bases at J, with 6 bases in the middle. Germline-derived CDR1 and CDR2 are SGHTA and FQGNSA. The CDR3 DNA follows: TGTGCCAGCAGCTTACCTCAGAACTATGGCTACACCTTC. It yields the protein CASSLPQNYGYTF.

This clone was seen only once. V gene TRBV6-1 combines with J gene TRBJ1-2; 7 nucleotides match TRBD1. The CDR3 is 17 residues long. The V gene's germline CDR1 is MNHNS and CDR2 SASEGT. After removal of 4 bases from V and 4 bases from J, the junction contained 15 bases not matched to a gene. The DNA of the CDR3 is TGTGCCAGCAGTGGAACAGGGGCTCGAAAGGGACTCTATGGCTACACCTTC. Residues: CASSGTGARKGLYGYTF.

The chain links TRBV6-4 to TRBJ1-1; D is perhaps TRBD1 (6 bases). CDR3 length: 11 amino acids. The germline gives CDR1 MRHNA, CDR2 SNTAGT. Between the trimmed V and J ends, which lost 8 bases and 10 bases, there was a span of 14 bases. The CDR3 spells CASWEGGGAFF. The CDR3 DNA reads as TGTGCCAGCTGGGAAGGGGGGGGAGCTTTCTTT.